The following is a TCR beta chain sequence with its context. The sample comes from a study of T cell changes during pregnancy in multiple sclerosis. Repertoires were generated with immunoSEQ multiplex PCR, while TCRdb's copy carries only in-frame clones and drops some. The sample includes 40,000 to 55,000 clones, around 92% seen only once; the top ten take just under 0.75%. In germline, CDR1 is GTSNPN, CDR2 SVGIG (reference sequence). Trimming removed 1 base from V and 8 bases from J; junction bases left unmatched: 4. The CDR3 consists of 13 residues. This TCR was recovered from a female donor with multiple sclerosis, enrolled in a pregnancy study. This specimen was CD4+ T cells from peripheral blood mononuclear cells, taken in the third trimester of pregnancy. The J gene is TRBJ2-1, the V gene TRBV30, with 8 bases that match TRBD1. The CDR3 region is CAWSGTGSDEQFF. The CDR3 region has the DNA TGTGCCTGGAGTGGGACAGGGAGCGATGAGCAGTTCTTC.